The clone carrying this T cell receptor (beta chain) was detected a few times. The ends were cut back, 1 base at V and 8 bases at J, with 12 bases in the middle. Germline CDR1 is SQVTM and CDR2 is ANQGSEA. The CDR3 length is 13 residues. The sample comes from a study of T cells after yellow fever vaccination. UMIs and a universal primer site were added when TCR cDNA was made by 5'RACE template switching. One entry per CDR3 protein results from TCRdb running MiXCR on the 5' RACE reads. The data show roughly 85,000 distinct CDR3 sequences, 13% seen once. Points from the study as a whole: Faster peaking, at day 5 versus 15, marked a secondary response that was weaker. In FACS-sorted repertoires, abundant clonotypes from the bulk population could appear as contaminants.

The TCR originated in a man aged 18-30 years who received the YFV17D yellow fever vaccine. The material sequenced was CD8+ T cells not binding an NS4B(214-222) dextramer, sorted from PBMCs, taken about 21 days after the first yellow fever vaccination. The genes are TRBV29-1 and TRBJ2-1; D may be TRBD1 or TRBD2 (6 bases each). The CDR3 loop reads CSVEAGGLDEQFF. CDR3 sequence (DNA): TGCAGCGTTGAAGCTGGGGGGCTGGATGAGCAGTTCTTC.